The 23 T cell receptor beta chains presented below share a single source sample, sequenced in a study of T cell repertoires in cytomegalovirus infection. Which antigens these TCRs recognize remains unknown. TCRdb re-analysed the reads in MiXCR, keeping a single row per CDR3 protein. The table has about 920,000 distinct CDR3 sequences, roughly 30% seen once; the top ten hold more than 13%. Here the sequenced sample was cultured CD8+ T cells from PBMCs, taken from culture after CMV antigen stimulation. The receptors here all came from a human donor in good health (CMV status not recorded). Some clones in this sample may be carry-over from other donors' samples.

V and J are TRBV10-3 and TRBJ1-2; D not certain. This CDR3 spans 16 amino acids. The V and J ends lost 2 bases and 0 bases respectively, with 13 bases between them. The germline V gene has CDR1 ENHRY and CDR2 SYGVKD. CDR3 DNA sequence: TGTGCCATCAGTGAGCCAGACATTAATCCTAACTATGGCTACACCTTC. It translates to CAISEPDINPNYGYTF.

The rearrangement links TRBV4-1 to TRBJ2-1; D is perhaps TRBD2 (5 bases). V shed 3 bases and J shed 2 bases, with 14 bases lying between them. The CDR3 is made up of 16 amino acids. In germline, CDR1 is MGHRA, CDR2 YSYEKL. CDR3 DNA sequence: TGCGCCAGCAGCCAGGCCCGGGGAACACCCTACAATGAGCAGTTCTTC. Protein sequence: CASSQARGTPYNEQFF.

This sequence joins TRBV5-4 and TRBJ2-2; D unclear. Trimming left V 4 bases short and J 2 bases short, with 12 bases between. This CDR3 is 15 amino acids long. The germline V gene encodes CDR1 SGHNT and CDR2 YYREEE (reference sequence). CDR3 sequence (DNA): TGTGCCAGCAGCCAGGACGGCCTAAACACCGGGGAGCTGTTTTTT. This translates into CASSQDGLNTGELFF.

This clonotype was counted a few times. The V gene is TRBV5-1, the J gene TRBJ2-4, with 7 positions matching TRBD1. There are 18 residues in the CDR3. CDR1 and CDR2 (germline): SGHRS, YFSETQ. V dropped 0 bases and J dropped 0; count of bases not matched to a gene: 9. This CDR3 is CASSLEPTGILAKNIQYF. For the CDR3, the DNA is TGCGCCAGCAGCTTGGAGCCGACAGGGATCTTAGCCAAAAACATTCAGTACTTC.

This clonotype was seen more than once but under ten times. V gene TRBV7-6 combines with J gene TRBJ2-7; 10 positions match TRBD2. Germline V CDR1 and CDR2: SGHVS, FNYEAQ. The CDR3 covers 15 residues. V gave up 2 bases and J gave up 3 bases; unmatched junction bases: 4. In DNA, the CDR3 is TGTGCCAGCAGCTTACTAGCGGGGGTTGGCTACGAGCAGTACTTC. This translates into CASSLLAGVGYEQYF.

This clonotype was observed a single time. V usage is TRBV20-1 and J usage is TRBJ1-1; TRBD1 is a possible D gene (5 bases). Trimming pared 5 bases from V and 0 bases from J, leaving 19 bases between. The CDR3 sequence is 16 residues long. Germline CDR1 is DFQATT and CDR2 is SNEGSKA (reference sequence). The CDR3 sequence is CSALPLERGVNTEAFF. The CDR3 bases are TGCAGTGCTCTCCCTCTCGAGCGGGGGGTGAACACTGAAGCTTTCTTT.

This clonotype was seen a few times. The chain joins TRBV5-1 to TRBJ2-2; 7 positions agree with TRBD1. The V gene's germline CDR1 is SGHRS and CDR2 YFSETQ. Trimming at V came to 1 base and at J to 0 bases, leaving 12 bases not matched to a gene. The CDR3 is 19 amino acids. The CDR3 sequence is CASSLPRDSQIANTGELFF. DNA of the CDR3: TGCGCCAGCAGCTTGCCCAGGGACAGCCAAATCGCGAACACCGGGGAGCTGTTTTTT.

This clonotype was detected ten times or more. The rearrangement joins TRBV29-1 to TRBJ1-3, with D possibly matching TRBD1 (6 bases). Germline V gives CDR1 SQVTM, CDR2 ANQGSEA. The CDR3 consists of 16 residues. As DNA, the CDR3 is TGCACCCCACCTGTAGGGACACCGTCCTCTGGAAACACCATATATTTT. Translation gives CTPPVGTPSSGNTIYF.

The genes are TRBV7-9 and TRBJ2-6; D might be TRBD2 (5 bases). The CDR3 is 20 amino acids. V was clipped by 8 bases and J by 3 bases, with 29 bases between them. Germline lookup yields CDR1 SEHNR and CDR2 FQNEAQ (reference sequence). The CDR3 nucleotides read TGTGCCAGCGGTGTTGGGCTCCGGGAACAAAACCTGGGTGGGGCCAACGTCCTGACTTTC. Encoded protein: CASGVGLREQNLGGANVLTF.

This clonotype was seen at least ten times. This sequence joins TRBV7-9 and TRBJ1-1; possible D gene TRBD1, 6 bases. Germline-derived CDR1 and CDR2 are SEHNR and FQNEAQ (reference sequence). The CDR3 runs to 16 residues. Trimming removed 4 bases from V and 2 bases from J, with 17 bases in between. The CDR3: CASSSSPGQTNTEAFF. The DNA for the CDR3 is TGTGCCAGCAGCTCCAGCCCTGGACAGACCAACACTGAAGCTTTCTTT.

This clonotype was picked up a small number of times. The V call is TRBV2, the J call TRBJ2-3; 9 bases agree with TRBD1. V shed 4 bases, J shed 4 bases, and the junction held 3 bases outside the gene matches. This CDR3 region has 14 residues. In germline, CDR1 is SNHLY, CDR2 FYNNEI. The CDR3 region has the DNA TGTGCCAGCAGTGTGGGACAGGGCCCAGATACGCAGTATTTT. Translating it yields CASSVGQGPDTQYF.

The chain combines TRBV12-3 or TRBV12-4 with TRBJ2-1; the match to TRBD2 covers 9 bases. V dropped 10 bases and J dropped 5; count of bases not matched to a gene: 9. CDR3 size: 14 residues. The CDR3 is CAILLAGYHNEQFF. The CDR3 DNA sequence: TGTGCCATTCTGCTAGCGGGATATCACAATGAGCAGTTCTTC.

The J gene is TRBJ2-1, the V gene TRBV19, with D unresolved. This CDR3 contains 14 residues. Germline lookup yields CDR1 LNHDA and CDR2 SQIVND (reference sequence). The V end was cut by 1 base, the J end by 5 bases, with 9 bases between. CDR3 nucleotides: TGTGCCAGTAGTATAGTCATTGGGGACAATGAGCAGTTCTTC. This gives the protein CASSIVIGDNEQFF. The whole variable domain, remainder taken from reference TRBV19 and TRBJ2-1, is DGGITQSPKYLFRKEGQNVTLSCEQNLNHDAMYWYRQDPGQGLRLIYYSQIVNDFQKGDIAEGYSVSREKKESFPLTVTSAQKNPTAFYLCASSIVIGDNEQFFGPGTRLTVL.

The CDR3 DNA follows: TGTGCCAGTAGGCCTAGACGTGGGGAGAGCTCCTACAATGAGCAGTTCTTC. This gives the protein CASRPRRGESSYNEQFF. The genes are TRBV19 and TRBJ2-1, with a tentative D call TRBD2 (5 bases). The CDR3 is made up of 17 amino acids. The V end lost 6 bases, the J end lost 0 bases, and 18 bases lay between the germline ends. Per germline, CDR1 LNHDA and CDR2 SQIVND (reference sequence).

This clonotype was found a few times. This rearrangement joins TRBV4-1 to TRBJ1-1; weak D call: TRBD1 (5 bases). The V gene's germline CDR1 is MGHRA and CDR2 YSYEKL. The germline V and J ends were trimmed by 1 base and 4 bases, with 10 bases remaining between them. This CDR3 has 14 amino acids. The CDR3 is CASSQAGGGTEAFF. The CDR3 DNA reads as TGCGCCAGCAGCCAAGCGGGGGGTGGCACTGAAGCTTTCTTT.

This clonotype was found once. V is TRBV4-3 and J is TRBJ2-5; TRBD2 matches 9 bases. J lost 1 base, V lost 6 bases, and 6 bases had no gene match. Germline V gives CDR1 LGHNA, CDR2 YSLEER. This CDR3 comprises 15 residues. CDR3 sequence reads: CASRTRAGGQETQYF. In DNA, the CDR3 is TGCGCCAGCAGGACCCGAGCGGGGGGCCAAGAGACCCAGTACTTC.

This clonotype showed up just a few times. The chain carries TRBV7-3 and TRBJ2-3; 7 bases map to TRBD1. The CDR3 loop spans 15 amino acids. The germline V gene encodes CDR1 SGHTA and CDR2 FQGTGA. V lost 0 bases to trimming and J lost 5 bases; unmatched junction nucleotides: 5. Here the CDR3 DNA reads TGTGCCAGCAGCTTAACGCGACAGGGTAGAGATACGCAGTATTTT. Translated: CASSLTRQGRDTQYF.

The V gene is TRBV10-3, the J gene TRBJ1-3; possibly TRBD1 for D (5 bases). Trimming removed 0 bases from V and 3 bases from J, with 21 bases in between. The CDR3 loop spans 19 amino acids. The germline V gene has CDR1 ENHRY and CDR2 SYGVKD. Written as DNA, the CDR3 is TGTGCCATCAGTGAGTCGAAAGTTCAGGGATCCCAATATGGAAACACCATATATTTT. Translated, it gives CAISESKVQGSQYGNTIYF.

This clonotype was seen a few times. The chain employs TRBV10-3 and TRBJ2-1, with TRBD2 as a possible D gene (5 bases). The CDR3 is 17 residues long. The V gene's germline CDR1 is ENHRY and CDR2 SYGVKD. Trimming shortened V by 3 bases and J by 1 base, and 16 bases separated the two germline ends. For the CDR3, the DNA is TGTGCCATCAGTGACCCCATGGAGGAGAGGTCCTACAATGAGCAGTTCTTC. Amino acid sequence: CAISDPMEERSYNEQFF.

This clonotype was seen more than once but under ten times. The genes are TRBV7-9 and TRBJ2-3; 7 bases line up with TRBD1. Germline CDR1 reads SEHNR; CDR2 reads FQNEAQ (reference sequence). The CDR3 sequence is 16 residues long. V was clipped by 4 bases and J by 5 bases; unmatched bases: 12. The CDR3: CASSSYSGTVRDTQYF. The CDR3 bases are TGTGCCAGCAGCTCATATTCCGGGACAGTCAGAGATACGCAGTATTTT.

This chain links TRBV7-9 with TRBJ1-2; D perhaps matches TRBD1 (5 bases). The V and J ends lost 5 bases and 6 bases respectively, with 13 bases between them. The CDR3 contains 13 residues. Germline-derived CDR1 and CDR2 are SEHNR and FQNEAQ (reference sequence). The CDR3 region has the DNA TGTGCCAGCAGCCGCGGGGGGGAACATGGCTACACCTTC. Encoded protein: CASSRGGEHGYTF.

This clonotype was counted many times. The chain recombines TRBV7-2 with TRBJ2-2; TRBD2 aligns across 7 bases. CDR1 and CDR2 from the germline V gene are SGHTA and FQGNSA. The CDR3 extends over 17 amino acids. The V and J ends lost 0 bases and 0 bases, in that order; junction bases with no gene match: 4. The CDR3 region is CASSLAGGGANTGELFF. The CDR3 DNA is TGTGCCAGCAGCTTAGCCGGTGGGGGGGCGAACACCGGGGAGCTGTTTTTT. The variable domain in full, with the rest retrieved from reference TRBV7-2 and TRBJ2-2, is GAGVSQSPSNKVTEKGKDVELRCDPISGHTALYWYRQSLGQGLEFLIYFQGNSAPDKSGLPSDRFSAERTGGSVSTLTIQRTQQEDSAVYLCASSLAGGGANTGELFFGEGSRLTVL.

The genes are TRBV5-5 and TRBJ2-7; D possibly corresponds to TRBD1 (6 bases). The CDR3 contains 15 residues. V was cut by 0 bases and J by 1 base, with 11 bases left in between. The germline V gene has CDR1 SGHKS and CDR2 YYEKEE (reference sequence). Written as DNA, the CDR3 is TGTGCCAGCAGCTTGGTACGGACAGTTTCCTACGAGCAGTACTTC. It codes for CASSLVRTVSYEQYF.